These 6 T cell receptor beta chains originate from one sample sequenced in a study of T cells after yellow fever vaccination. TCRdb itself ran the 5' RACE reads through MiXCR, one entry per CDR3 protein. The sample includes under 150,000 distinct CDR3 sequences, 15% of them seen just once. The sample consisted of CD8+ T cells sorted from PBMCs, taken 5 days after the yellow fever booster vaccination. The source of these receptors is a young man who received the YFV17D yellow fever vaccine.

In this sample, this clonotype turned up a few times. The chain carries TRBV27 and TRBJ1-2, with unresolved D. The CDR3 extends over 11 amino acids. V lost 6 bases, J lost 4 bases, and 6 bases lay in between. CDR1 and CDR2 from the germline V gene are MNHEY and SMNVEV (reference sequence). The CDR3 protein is CASRNTYGYTF. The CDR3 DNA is TGTGCCAGCAGAAACACCTATGGCTACACCTTC.

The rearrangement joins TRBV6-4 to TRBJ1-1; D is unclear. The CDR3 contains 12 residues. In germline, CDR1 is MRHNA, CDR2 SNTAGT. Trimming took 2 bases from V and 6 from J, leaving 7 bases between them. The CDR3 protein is CASSDGFAEAFF. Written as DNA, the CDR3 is TGTGCCAGCAGTGACGGGTTCGCTGAAGCTTTCTTT.

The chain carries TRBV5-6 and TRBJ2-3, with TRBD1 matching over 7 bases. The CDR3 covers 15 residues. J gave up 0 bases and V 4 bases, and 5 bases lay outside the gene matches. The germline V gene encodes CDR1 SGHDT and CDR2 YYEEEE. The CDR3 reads CASSTTGESTDTQYF. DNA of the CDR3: TGTGCCAGCAGCACAACAGGGGAGAGCACAGATACGCAGTATTTT.

The CDR3 DNA reads as TGCAGTGCTAGGGGGGATAGCGGGGGAAAACTGGACGCAGATACGCAGTATTTT. It is translated as CSARGDSGGKLDADTQYF. V usage is TRBV20-1 and J usage is TRBJ2-3; 9 nucleotides line up with TRBD2. From germline, CDR1 is DFQATT and CDR2 SNEGSKA (reference sequence). The J segment lost 4 bases and the V segment lost 3 bases, leaving 17 bases of the junction unmatched. The CDR3 has 18 residues.

The CDR3 DNA reads as TGTGCCAGCAGCCCCCTGACTAGCGGGGGGATTAAGGCCTACGAGCAGTACTTC. Translating it yields CASSPLTSGGIKAYEQYF. The chain links TRBV7-2 to TRBJ2-7; 13 bases align to TRBD2. The CDR3 spans 18 residues. Per germline, CDR1 SGHTA and CDR2 FQGNSA. The ends lost 5 bases at V and 2 bases at J; junction bases unmatched: 12.

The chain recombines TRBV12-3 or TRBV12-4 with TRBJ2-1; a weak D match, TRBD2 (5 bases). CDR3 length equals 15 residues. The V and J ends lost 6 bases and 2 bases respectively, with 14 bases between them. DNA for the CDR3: TGTGCCAGCAGGGACTGGACGTCGGCCTACAATGAGCAGTTCTTC. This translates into CASRDWTSAYNEQFF.